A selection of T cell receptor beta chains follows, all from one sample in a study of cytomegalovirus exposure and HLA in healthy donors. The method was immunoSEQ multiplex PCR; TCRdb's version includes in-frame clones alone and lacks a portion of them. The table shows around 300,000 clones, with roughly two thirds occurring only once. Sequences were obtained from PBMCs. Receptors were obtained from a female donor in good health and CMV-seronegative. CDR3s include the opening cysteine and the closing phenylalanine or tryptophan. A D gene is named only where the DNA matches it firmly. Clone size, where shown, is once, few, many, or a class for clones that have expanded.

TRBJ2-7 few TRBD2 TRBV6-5 TGTGCCAGCAGTGATAGACTAGCGGGCAATGAGCAGTACTTC CASSDRLAGNEQYF
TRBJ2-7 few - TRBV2 TGTGCCAGCAGTGAAAAGTCCCAGGGAGCGGGGCAGTACTTC CASSEKSQGAGQYF
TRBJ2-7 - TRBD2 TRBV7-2 TGTGCCAGCAGCTTTAGCGGGATACTCTACGAGCAGTACTTC CASSFSGILYEQYF
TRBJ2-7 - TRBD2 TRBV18 TGTGCCAGCTCACCCATAACTACGGTAGCGGGAGCCGAGCAGTACTTC CASSPITTVAGAEQYF
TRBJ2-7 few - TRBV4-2 TGTGCCAGCAGCCGAGAGAGGAGTGTGGACTACGAGCAGTACTTC CASSRERSVDYEQYF
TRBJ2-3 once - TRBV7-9 TGTTCCAGCAGCTTAACTCGCAGGGGTGTTATGTGGACAGATACGCAGTATTTT CSSSLTRRGVMWTDTQYF
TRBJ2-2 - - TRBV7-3 TGTGCCAGCAGACGGGATCTGGCGACCGGGGAGCTGTTTTTT CASRRDLATGELFF
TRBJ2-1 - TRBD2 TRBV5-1 TGCGCCAGCAGCCTGATCCAAAGCGGGAGGAGCAACAATGAGCAGTTCTTC CASSLIQSGRSNNEQFF
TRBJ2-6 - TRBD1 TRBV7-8 TGTGCCAGCAGCCTAAAGTCCGGGACAGGGCTGATATCTGGGGCCAACGTCCTGACTTTC CASSLKSGTGLISGANVLTF
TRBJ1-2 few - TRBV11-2 TGTGCCAGCAGCTTAGTGAATAGCGAGCCAGCCTACTATGGCTACACCTTC CASSLVNSEPAYYGYTF
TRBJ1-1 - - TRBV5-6 TGTGCCAGCAGCGAAGCGGGTCTTTCTGAAGCTTTCTTT CASSEAGLSEAFF
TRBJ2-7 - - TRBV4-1 TGCGCCAGCAGCCAAGGGCGGTTGGCCGACGAGCAGTATTTC CASSQGRLADEQYF
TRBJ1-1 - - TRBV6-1 TGTGCCAGCATCCGGCCCGCAGGATTGAACACTGAAGCTTTCTTT CASIRPAGLNTEAFF
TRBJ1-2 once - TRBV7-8 TGTGCCAGCAGCTCGGGTCAGGGAAACTATGGCTACACCTTC CASSSGQGNYGYTF
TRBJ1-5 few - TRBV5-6 TGTGCCAGCAGCTTGTGGTGGGGGGGCCCTAACAATCAGCCCCAGCATTTT CASSLWWGGPNNQPQHF
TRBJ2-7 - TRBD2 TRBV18 TGTGCCAGCTCCACGGGGGGTAGTTACGAGCAGTACTTC CASSTGGSYEQYF
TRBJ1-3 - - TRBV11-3 TGTGCCAGCTTGGGGGGCTCTGGAAACACCATATATTTT CASLGGSGNTIYF
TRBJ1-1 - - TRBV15 TGTGCCACCAGCACTGGCAGTGAAGCTTTCTTT CATSTGSEAFF
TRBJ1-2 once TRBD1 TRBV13 TGTGCCAGCAGCGTTAGGGGGCGGCATGGCTACACCTTC CASSVRGRHGYTF
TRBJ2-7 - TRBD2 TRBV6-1 TGTGCCAGCGGGGGGACTAGCGGGTTACTAGAGCAGTACTTC CASGGTSGLLEQYF